What follows is one T cell receptor beta chain and its context. Its specificity is not known. This specimen comes from a study of T cell responses to AZD1222 COVID-19 vaccine. The study's findings and limits: Of the AZD1222 recipients, only six or seven were seropositive at baseline. CD4 TCRs covered the whole spike, strongest at regions 160-218 and 743-854.

Data came from immunoSEQ multiplex PCR; TCRdb stores just in-frame clones and leaves some out. The sample has 150,000 to 200,000 clones, approximately 92% seen once. This CDR3 is built from 12 residues. Germline V gene data show CDR1 as SGHKS and CDR2 as YYEKEE (reference sequence). The germline V and J ends were trimmed by 4 bases and 5 bases, with 6 bases remaining between them. The rearrangement uses TRBV5-5 and TRBJ2-2; no reliable D call. Source: peripheral blood, taken on day 0 of AZD1222 vaccination. The clonotype originates from an adult in good health. The CDR3 protein is CASSLITGELFF. The CDR3 region has the DNA TGTGCCAGCAGCCTAATTACCGGGGAGCTGTTTTTT.